These T cell receptor beta chains were read from a single sample in a study of T cell changes during pregnancy in multiple sclerosis. Here immunoSEQ multiplex PCR was the method, and the copy in TCRdb shows in-frame clones only, minus some. The data show 40,000 to 55,000 clones, 75% to 90% seen once. The sample was peripheral blood, taken in the first trimester of pregnancy. These receptor sequences come from a female donor in good health, enrolled as a control in a pregnancy study. Each CDR3 is given with its conserved first and last residue. D genes are given only for firm matches. Only part of the rows carry a size: once, few, many, or a class if the clone is expanded.

-	TRBV5-1	-	TRBJ2-1	14	TGCGCCAGCGGTGCGCGGAGGTTAGACAATGAGCAGTTCTTC	CASGARRLDNEQFF
-	TRBV7-3	TRBD2	TRBJ2-5	15	TGTGCCAGCAGCGGGACGGGAGGGGGTAAGGAGACCCAGTACTTC	CASSGTGGGKETQYF
-	TRBV5-1	TRBD2	TRBJ2-1	16	TGCGCCAGCAGCTTGGCGGCGGGAGCAGCGGGGGATGAGCAGTTCTTC	CASSLAAGAAGDEQFF
-	TRBV18	-	TRBJ2-2	16	TGTGCCAGCTCACCACGGGGCGGCTTAAACACCGGGGAGCTGTTTTTT	CASSPRGGLNTGELFF
-	TRBV27	TRBD1	TRBJ2-5	15	TGTGCCAGCAAGCCAGAGGGGGCCTTCCAAGAGACCCAGTACTTC	CASKPEGAFQETQYF
-	TRBV5-1	-	TRBJ1-1	14	TGCGCCAGCAGCGGTCGGACAGCGAACACTGAAGCTTTCTTT	CASSGRTANTEAFF
-	TRBV5-1	-	TRBJ2-5	14	TGCGCCAGCAGCTTGGGGGGGCCCCAAGAGACCCAGTACTTC	CASSLGGPQETQYF
once	TRBV6-1	TRBD2	TRBJ2-3	16	TGTGCCAGCAGTGACTTAGCGGGAGGGTTGACAGATACGCAGTATTTT	CASSDLAGGLTDTQYF
-	TRBV19	-	TRBJ1-2	13	TGTGCCAGTACTACCGGGACTTTCTATGGCTACACCTTC	CASTTGTFYGYTF
once	TRBV28	TRBD1	TRBJ1-2	18	TGTGCCAGCAGTTTCAGAACCCCCAACGAGAGGGGGCTTGATGGCTACACCTTC	CASSFRTPNERGLDGYTF
-	TRBV6-4	TRBD2	TRBJ2-7	16	TGTGCCAGCAGTGAGGCGGCGAGCGGGAGCTCGGACGAGCAGTACTTC	CASSEAASGSSDEQYF
-	TRBV19	TRBD1	TRBJ1-1	13	TGTGCCAGTAAGGACAGGGGGCTAACTGAAGCTTTCTTT	CASKDRGLTEAFF
-	TRBV7-2	-	TRBJ2-2	15	TGTGCCAGCAGCTCCTTTAACAGGGACACCGGGGAGCTGTTTTTT	CASSSFNRDTGELFF
few	TRBV2	-	TRBJ1-6	15	TGTGCCAACCGGGGGGGGGCCCTTGAGGATTCACCCCTCCACTTT	CANRGGALEDSPLHF
-	TRBV15	-	TRBJ2-3	15	TGTGCCACCAGCAGAGATTACAGGGGCACAGATACGCAGTATTTT	CATSRDYRGTDTQYF
medium-sized	TRBV15	TRBD1	TRBJ1-2	14	TGTGCCACCAGCCTTGACAGGGGTGGCTATGGCTACACCTTC	CATSLDRGGYGYTF
-	TRBV27	TRBD2	TRBJ2-1	16	TGTGCCAGCAGTTTCACTCATAGCGGGGGGGTTAGAGAGCAGTTCTTC	CASSFTHSGGVREQFF
-	TRBV6-1	-	TRBJ2-3	17	TGTGCCAGCAGTGAAGTTACGGGTCCCCAAACCGGGGATACGCAGTATTTT	CASSEVTGPQTGDTQYF
once	TRBV7-9	-	TRBJ2-7	13	TGTGCCAGCAGCTTAGGAGTCTCCTACGAGCAGTACTTC	CASSLGVSYEQYF